This T cell receptor beta chain was sequenced in a study of blood T cell repertoires in COVID-19. Study at large: PBMCs, B-cell-depleted T cells, or T cells were the source of the cDNA or gDNA that made up the material.

The V end was cut by 1 base, the J end by 3 bases, with 13 bases between. Germline CDR1 reads SGHTA; CDR2 reads FQGNSA. The CDR3 loop spans 15 amino acids. Per the original data handling: Estimation of nucleated cell counts relied on the amplification of reference gene primers. Generated by immunoSEQ multiplex PCR, the TCRdb table keeps only in-frame clones and is missing some. V, J and clone size are those of that table, while D and trimming were read from the DNA. The repertoire holds under 300,000 clones, with 84% as singletons. V and J are TRBV7-2 and TRBJ2-7; D gene uncertain. The sequence was obtained from a middle-aged man who had recovered from COVID-19. Sequenced material: peripheral blood. The chain's CDR3 is CASSLGAPSNYEQYF. CDR3 bases: TGTGCCAGCAGCTTAGGGGCCCCGTCGAACTACGAGCAGTACTTC.